This T cell receptor (beta chain) is from a study of follicular helper T cells after annual influenza vaccination. Findings and limits, study-wide: For non-cTfh compartments, undersampling could not be ruled out. ICOS-CD38- cTfh most often held earlier Day 7 ICOS+CD38+ clones. Change in circulating plasmablasts correlated with ICOS+CD38+ cTfh clonality change.

Specified time point: 2014-2015 season, 7 days after vaccination. Produced via immunoSEQ multiplex PCR; TCRdb's table is partial and in-frame only. Of 9,500 or so clones in the sample, under 85% were seen once. About this clone: Its cognate antigen is unknown.

Trimming left V 2 bases short and J 2 bases short, with 8 bases between. Germline V lookup: CDR1 GTSNPN, CDR2 SVGIG (reference sequence). The CDR3 is 13 amino acids. This receptor was obtained from an adult who received the influenza vaccine. The rearrangement joins TRBV30 to TRBJ2-3; D gene uncertain. This material consisted of CXCR5- memory CD4+ T cells sorted from blood, taken 7 days after influenza vaccination. CDR3 nucleotide sequence: TGTGCCTGGAGTAGAGGCCACACAGATACGCAGTATTTT. Amino acid sequence: CAWSRGHTDTQYF.